These T cell receptor beta chains were read from a single sample in a study of blood T cell repertoires in COVID-19. Sequenced by immunoSEQ multiplex PCR; TCRdb stores in-frame clones only, minus some. The sample gives about 220,000 clones, around 84% of which show up once; 2.9% is in the top ten. What was sequenced was peripheral blood. These receptors originate from a man aged 50 or older who had recovered from COVID-19. Each CDR3 is given with its conserved first and last residue. A D gene is named only where the DNA matches it firmly. Expanded clones get a size class; other rows say once, few or many, or leave the size out.

clone size	J gene	D gene	V gene	CDR3 protein	CDR3 DNA
-	TRBJ2-1	TRBD2	TRBV6-5	CASTSGRPSYNEQFF	TGTGCCAGCACTAGCGGGAGGCCGTCCTACAATGAGCAGTTCTTC
once	TRBJ1-2	-	TRBV28	CASTISGGVNLYGYTF	TGTGCCAGCACCATCTCGGGGGGGGTGAACCTCTATGGCTACACCTTC
-	TRBJ2-7	-	TRBV5-1	CASSSPGQGYEQYF	TGCGCCAGCAGCTCACCGGGACAAGGCTACGAGCAGTACTTC
-	TRBJ1-2	-	TRBV9	CASSVVQGGGYTF	TGTGCCAGCAGCGTAGTACAGGGTGGTGGCTACACCTTC
-	TRBJ2-7	-	TRBV7-9	CASSWGPGGFGQYF	TGTGCCAGCAGCTGGGGACCCGGGGGTTTTGGGCAGTACTTC
-	TRBJ1-5	TRBD1	TRBV28	CASGTGVNQPQHF	TGTGCCAGCGGGACAGGCGTCAATCAGCCCCAGCATTTT
-	TRBJ2-1	TRBD2	TRBV9	CASSEGLAEYNEQFF	TGTGCCAGCAGCGAGGGACTAGCGGAATACAATGAGCAGTTCTTC
-	TRBJ2-2	-	TRBV28	CASSPAPLGPGELFF	TGTGCCAGCAGCCCTGCCCCCCTAGGTCCCGGGGAGCTGTTTTTT
few	TRBJ2-5	-	TRBV3-1/TRBV3-2	CASSQRTPGETQYF	TGTGCCAGCAGCCAAAGAACCCCGGGGGAGACCCAGTACTTC
-	TRBJ2-3	-	TRBV27	CASSLDPMGSVGTDTQYF	TGTGCCAGCAGTTTGGACCCCATGGGTAGCGTAGGTACAGATACGCAGTATTTT
-	TRBJ2-1	-	TRBV12-1	CASSSNPSGRAPYNEQFF	TGTGCCAGCAGCTCCAACCCTAGCGGGAGGGCCCCATACAATGAGCAGTTCTTC
-	TRBJ1-2	TRBD1	TRBV27	CASSSPGQGNYGYTF	TGTGCCAGCAGTTCGCCGGGACAGGGAAACTATGGCTACACCTTC
-	TRBJ2-3	TRBD2	TRBV29-1	CSGGAGEVDTQYF	TGCAGCGGGGGAGCGGGAGAGGTAGATACGCAGTATTTT
-	TRBJ1-2	-	TRBV19	CASWPGGGYGYTF	TGTGCCAGTTGGCCTGGCGGTGGCTATGGCTACACCTTC
few	TRBJ2-1	TRBD2	TRBV5-6	CASRAGLAGGYNEQFF	TGTGCCAGCAGAGCGGGACTAGCGGGAGGATACAATGAGCAGTTCTTC
-	TRBJ1-1	TRBD1	TRBV19	CASSMRTGAPEAFF	TGTGCCAGTAGTATGCGGACAGGAGCCCCTGAAGCTTTCTTT
-	TRBJ2-5	-	TRBV3-1/TRBV3-2	CASSQNSNQETQYF	TGTGCCAGCAGCCAAAATAGCAACCAAGAGACCCAGTACTTC
-	TRBJ2-3	TRBD1	TRBV28	CASARQGLIGTQYF	TGTGCCAGCGCTCGACAGGGTTTAATCGGTACGCAGTATTTT
-	TRBJ2-1	TRBD2	TRBV19	CASSMRGLAVNEQFF	TGTGCCAGTAGTATGCGGGGACTAGCGGTCAATGAGCAGTTCTTC
-	TRBJ2-3	TRBD2	TRBV2	CASRARTSATDTQYF	TGTGCCAGCAGGGCTAGGACTAGCGCAACAGATACGCAGTATTTT
-	TRBJ1-3	-	TRBV29-1	CSGGARGPGGNTIYF	TGCAGCGGGGGGGCCCGGGGTCCTGGTGGAAACACCATATATTTT
-	TRBJ2-5	-	TRBV12-3/TRBV12-4	CASTPEVIGTQYF	TGTGCCAGCACCCCGGAGGTTATAGGGACCCAGTACTTC
-	TRBJ2-4	TRBD2	TRBV28	CASSPSSGSGGLAKNIQYF	TGTGCCAGCAGTCCCTCTTCGGGCAGCGGGGGTCTAGCCAAAAACATTCAGTACTTC
-	TRBJ1-1	TRBD1	TRBV30	CASPPDRGGTEAFF	TGTGCCTCCCCCCCCGACAGGGGAGGCACTGAAGCTTTCTTT
few	TRBJ1-1	-	TRBV27	CASSFFGDTEAFF	TGTGCCAGCAGTTTCTTCGGGGACACTGAAGCTTTCTTT
-	TRBJ1-3	-	TRBV14	CASSHVTLPGNTIYF	TGTGCCAGCAGCCATGTAACTCTCCCGGGAAACACCATATATTTT
-	TRBJ1-6	-	TRBV3-1/TRBV3-2	CASSLDSVRNSPLHF	TGTGCCAGCAGCCTAGACAGTGTGCGGAATTCACCCCTCCACTTT
-	TRBJ1-1	-	TRBV6-1	CASSEAGTNTEAFF	TGTGCCAGCAGTGAAGCAGGGACTAACACTGAAGCTTTCTTT
-	TRBJ2-7	TRBD2	TRBV10-3	CASRTSGSYEQYF	TGTGCCAGTAGGACTAGCGGGAGTTACGAGCAGTACTTC
-	TRBJ2-5	-	TRBV2	CASSEEAGDGETQYF	TGTGCCAGCAGTGAAGAAGCAGGGGATGGGGAGACCCAGTACTTC
-	TRBJ1-2	-	TRBV12-3/TRBV12-4	CASSTQLRGGYTF	TGTGCCAGCAGTACCCAGCTCCGGGGTGGCTACACCTTC
-	TRBJ1-4	-	TRBV30	CAWKPGAGRGKLFF	TGTGCCTGGAAGCCAGGTGCCGGCAGGGGAAAACTGTTTTTT
-	TRBJ1-5	TRBD1	TRBV18	CASSRQGSNQPQHF	TGTGCCAGCTCACGACAGGGGAGCAATCAGCCCCAGCATTTT
-	TRBJ1-4	-	TRBV27	CASCGWDEKLFF	TGTGCCAGCTGCGGGTGGGATGAAAAACTGTTTTTT
-	TRBJ2-3	-	TRBV5-1	CASSLGGNTDTQYF	TGCGCCAGCAGCTTGGGAGGAAACACAGATACGCAGTATTTT